This passage covers 16 T cell receptor beta chains from one sample sequenced in a study of cytomegalovirus exposure and HLA in healthy donors. Clones were sequenced by immunoSEQ multiplex PCR, and TCRdb holds only the in-frame ones, with some missing. Among roughly 110,000 clones listed, about nine tenths were seen once. The sequencing input was PBMCs. Receptors were obtained from a woman aged 18 to 35 in good health and CMV-seropositive.

J is TRBJ2-1 and V is TRBV7-2; 7 bases are a match to TRBD2. Trimming at V came to 6 bases and at J to 4 bases, leaving 9 bases not matched to a gene. From germline, CDR1 is SGHTA and CDR2 FQGNSA. The length of the CDR3 is 15 residues. This CDR3 reads CASRGASGAYNEQFF. The CDR3 DNA sequence: TGTGCCAGCAGAGGTGCTAGCGGAGCATACAATGAGCAGTTCTTC.

CDR3 sequence (DNA): TGTGCCAGTAGTCGTCTAGCAGGCGATGAGCAGTTCTTC. Protein: CASSRLAGDEQFF. This chain connects TRBV19 to TRBJ2-1; D may be TRBD2 (5 bases). The CDR3 sequence is 13 residues long. Germline loops: CDR1 LNHDA, CDR2 SQIVND (reference sequence). Trimming removed 5 bases from V and 8 bases from J, with 13 bases in between.

The chain combines TRBV23-1 with TRBJ1-5; 7 bases are a match to TRBD1. TRBV23-1 is an ORF, and what it does is uncertain. The CDR3 has 16 amino acids. V dropped 0 bases and J dropped 4; count of bases not matched to a gene: 6. CDR3 coding DNA: TGCGCCAGCAGTCAATCCAGACAGGGTGGAAATCAGCCCCAGCATTTT. This sequence encodes CASSQSRQGGNQPQHF.

The chain has TRBV7-2 and TRBJ2-7, with D perhaps matching TRBD1 (6 bases). V was cut by 1 base and J by 2 bases, with 12 bases left in between. Germline-derived CDR1 and CDR2 are SGHTA and FQGNSA. This CDR3 has 15 residues. CDR3 DNA sequence: TGTGCCAGCAGCTTAGTGGGGGCAGGGGCCTACGAGCAGTACTTC. This sequence encodes CASSLVGAGAYEQYF.

This chain connects TRBV27 to TRBJ2-7; 9 nucleotides line up with TRBD1. This CDR3 is 15 amino acids long. The germline gives CDR1 MNHEY, CDR2 SMNVEV (reference sequence). Losses at the gene ends were 8 bases for V and 3 bases for J; bases not matched to a gene: 11. CDR3 in amino acids: CASQTRQGGGYEQYF. In DNA, the CDR3 is TGTGCCAGCCAGACCCGACAGGGGGGCGGCTACGAGCAGTACTTC.

The gene calls are TRBV9 and TRBJ2-5, with a possible D match to TRBD2 (5 bases). Germline assignment: CDR1 SGDLS and CDR2 YYNGEE. The CDR3 contains 14 residues. V was cut by 2 bases and J by 1 base, with 9 bases left in between. This chain's CDR3 is CASSVGLAQETQYF. Here the CDR3 DNA reads TGTGCCAGCAGCGTGGGCCTAGCCCAAGAGACCCAGTACTTC.

Comments on this clone: At one end the junction does not follow the germline gene, possibly because of a read error. V usage is TRBV15 and J usage is TRBJ1-2; D not resolved. The CDR3 runs to 13 residues. Germline V gene sequence: CDR1 LNHNV, CDR2 YYDKDF (reference sequence). CDR3 DNA: TGTGCCACCAGCAGAGATCCGGCTGGAGGTCGGCAGTTC. Translation gives CATSRDPAGGRQF.

This rearrangement joins TRBV7-9 to TRBJ2-5; 9 bases line up with TRBD2. CDR1 is SEHNR and CDR2 is FQNEAQ in the germline V gene (reference sequence). The CDR3 runs to 16 residues. V shed 3 bases, J shed 3 bases, and the junction held 8 bases outside the gene matches. CDR3 nucleotide sequence: TGTGCCAGCAGCTTGAGTAGCGGGGGCCCTAAAGAGACCCAGTACTTC. Translated, it gives CASSLSSGGPKETQYF.

This clone was detected once. The junction does not match germline at one end; this may be a read error. V gene TRBV7-7 combines with J gene TRBJ2-2, with a possible D match to TRBD2 (7 bases). The germline gives CDR1 SSHAT, CDR2 FNYEAQ (reference sequence). CDR3 length: 15 amino acids. The CDR3 here is CASSFKGGDTGELFF. The CDR3 DNA reads TGTGCTAGCAGCTTCAAGGGGGGGGACACCGGGGAGCTGTTTTTT.

The J gene is TRBJ1-2, the V gene TRBV19; a weak D match, TRBD1 (6 bases). The CDR3 totals 15 residues. V was cut by 2 bases and J by 8 bases, with 18 bases left in between. CDR1 is LNHDA, CDR2 SQIVND, per germline (reference sequence). The CDR3 region is CASSINRAQAIGYTF. The CDR3 coding sequence is TGTGCCAGTAGTATAAACAGGGCACAGGCTATCGGCTACACCTTC.

This chain uses TRBV27 with TRBJ1-6, with 7 bases lining up with TRBD1. Germline loops: CDR1 MNHEY, CDR2 SMNVEV (reference sequence). V was clipped by 6 bases and J by 9 bases; unmatched bases: 14. This CDR3 is built from 16 residues. As DNA, the CDR3 is TGTGCCAGCAGATCCTGGAGGGACAGAATTTTTTCACCCCTCCACTTT. Encoded protein: CASRSWRDRIFSPLHF.

The J gene is TRBJ1-2, the V gene TRBV5-5; TRBD1 is a possible D gene (6 bases). The CDR3 contains 14 residues. The V end was cut by 3 bases, the J end by 3 bases, with 12 bases between. The germline gives CDR1 SGHKS, CDR2 YYEKEE (reference sequence). CDR3 protein: CASSSRAGDYGYTF. Written as DNA, the CDR3 is TGTGCCAGCAGCTCCCGGGCAGGGGACTATGGCTACACCTTC.

This sequence joins TRBV2 and TRBJ2-7; weak D call: TRBD2 (6 bases). V lost 6 bases to trimming and J lost 7 bases, with 22 bases between them. CDR3 length equals 15 residues. The germline gives CDR1 SNHLY, CDR2 FYNNEI. CDR3 in amino acids: CASRADKAVGREQYF. In DNA form, the CDR3 reads TGTGCCAGCAGGGCCGACAAGGCCGTAGGGAGGGAGCAGTACTTC.

This clone has only a few counts. V and J are TRBV6-1 and TRBJ2-7, with 9 nucleotides matching TRBD1. The CDR3 is made up of 16 amino acids. Looked up from germline, CDR1 is MNHNS and CDR2 is SASEGT. V shed 4 bases, J shed 2 bases, and the junction held 9 bases outside the gene matches. The CDR3 DNA reads as TGTGCCAGCAGTGCCTCGGGACAGGGAGACCCCTACGAGCAGTACTTC. It yields the protein CASSASGQGDPYEQYF.

CDR3 nucleotides: TGTGCCAGCAGCCCGGGACAGCTTAACACCGGGGAGCTGTTTTTT. It specifies CASSPGQLNTGELFF. The chain recombines TRBV6-4 with TRBJ2-2; TRBD1 agrees at 7 bases. V gave up 6 bases and J gave up 2 bases; unmatched junction bases: 6. CDR3 length: 15 residues. CDR1 and CDR2 (germline): MRHNA, SNTAGT.

This clone has a single count. The chain combines TRBV11-2 with TRBJ1-5; the match to TRBD1 covers 7 bases. CDR1 and CDR2 (germline): SGHAT, FQNNGV. This CDR3 has 17 residues. Trimming took 1 base from V and 3 from J; bases not matched to a gene: 9. The CDR3 DNA sequence: TGTGCCAGCAGCTTAGGTGCGGCCAGGGGGTCCAATCAGCCCCAGCATTTT. This gives the protein CASSLGAARGSNQPQHF.